This T cell receptor beta chain was profiled in a study of neurological immune-mediated disorders. Study results and limitations: No clinical or MRI feature was associated with the multiple sclerosis repertoire cluster.

Many counts were recorded for this clonotype. What it binds is not known. Each CDR3 protein is one row after TCRdb ran MiXCR on the 5' RACE reads. This sample has tens of thousands of distinct CDR3 sequences, with approximately 5.2% found just once. Germline V gene sequence: CDR1 SGHRS, CDR2 YFSETQ. J gave up 3 bases and V 4 bases, and 4 bases lay outside the gene matches. The CDR3 runs 14 residues. The sequenced sample consisted of PBMCs. The chain carries TRBV5-1 and TRBJ2-1; 7 bases map to TRBD2. The TCR sequence derives from a man aged 18 to 30 with multiple sclerosis. The CDR3: CASSPWTSYNEQFF. In DNA, the CDR3 is TGCGCCAGCAGCCCATGGACTAGCTACAATGAGCAGTTCTTC.